This TCR beta chain was captured in a study of CD8 T cells in Susac syndrome. CD8+ and CD4+ T cells taken from blood had their TCR beta sequenced. RNA was extracted with the RNeasy kit, and a quantity of about 0.45 to 1 ug was reverse transcribed using random hexamers. By means of immunoSEQ multiplex PCR, TCR beta CDR3 spanning 54 Vbeta and 13 Jbeta underwent amplification. TCRdb used MiXCR to reprocess the immunoSEQ multiplex PCR reads, holding one entry per CDR3 protein. This sample yields tens of thousands of distinct CDR3 sequences, of which roughly 95% are seen a single time; 0.095% to 0.12% belongs to the top ten. What was sequenced was CD4+ T cells from PBMCs. This receptor was identified in a human donor with multiple sclerosis.

This CDR3 is CATSDRTGGRRTETQYF. The CDR3 DNA is TGTGCCACCAGTGACCGGACAGGGGGCAGGCGGACGGAGACCCAGTACTTC. The chain employs TRBV24-1 and TRBJ2-5; 11 bases line up with TRBD1. The CDR3 has 17 amino acids. V shed 4 bases and J 5 bases; nucleotides not matched to a gene: 11. The germline gives CDR1 KGHDR, CDR2 SFDVKD.